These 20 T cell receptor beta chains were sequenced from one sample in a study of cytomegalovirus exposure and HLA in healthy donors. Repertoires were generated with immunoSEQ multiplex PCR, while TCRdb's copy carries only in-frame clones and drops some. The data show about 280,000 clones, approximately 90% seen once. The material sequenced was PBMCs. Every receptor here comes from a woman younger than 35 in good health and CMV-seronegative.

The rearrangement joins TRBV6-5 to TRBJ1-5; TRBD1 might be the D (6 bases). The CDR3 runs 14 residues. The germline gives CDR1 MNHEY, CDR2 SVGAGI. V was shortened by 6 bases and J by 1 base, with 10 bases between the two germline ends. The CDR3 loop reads CASRGGQSNQPQHF. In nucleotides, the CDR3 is TGTGCCAGCAGGGGGGGGCAGAGCAATCAGCCCCAGCATTTT.

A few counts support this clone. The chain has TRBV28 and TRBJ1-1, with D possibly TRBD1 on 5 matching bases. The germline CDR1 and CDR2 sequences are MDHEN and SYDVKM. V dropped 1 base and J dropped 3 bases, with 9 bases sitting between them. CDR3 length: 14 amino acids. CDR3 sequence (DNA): TGTGCCAGCAGTTTATACGGGGGGGACACTGAAGCTTTCTTT. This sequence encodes CASSLYGGDTEAFF.

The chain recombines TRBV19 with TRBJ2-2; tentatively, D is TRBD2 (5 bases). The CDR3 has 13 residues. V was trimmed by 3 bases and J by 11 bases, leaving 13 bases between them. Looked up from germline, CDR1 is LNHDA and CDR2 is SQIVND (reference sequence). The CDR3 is CASSIPAGFELFF. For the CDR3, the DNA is TGTGCCAGTAGTATTCCCGCGGGCTTCGAGCTGTTTTTT.

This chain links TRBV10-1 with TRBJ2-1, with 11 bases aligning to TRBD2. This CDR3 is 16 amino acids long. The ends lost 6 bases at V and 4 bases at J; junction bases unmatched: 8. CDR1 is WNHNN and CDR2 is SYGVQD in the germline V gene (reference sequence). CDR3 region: CASSDPGTSGYNEQFF. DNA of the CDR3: TGCGCCAGCAGCGACCCAGGGACTAGCGGTTACAATGAGCAGTTCTTC.

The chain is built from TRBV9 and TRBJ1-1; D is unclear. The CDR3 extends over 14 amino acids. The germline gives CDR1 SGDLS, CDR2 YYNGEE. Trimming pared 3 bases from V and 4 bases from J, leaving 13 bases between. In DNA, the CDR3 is TGTGCCAGCAGCGCTACCGGGGAGATCACTGAAGCTTTCTTT. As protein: CASSATGEITEAFF.

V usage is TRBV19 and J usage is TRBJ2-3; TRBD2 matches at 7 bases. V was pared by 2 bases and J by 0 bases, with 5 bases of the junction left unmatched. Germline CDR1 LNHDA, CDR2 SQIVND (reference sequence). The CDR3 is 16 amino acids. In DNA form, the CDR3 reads TGTGCCAGTAGTATAATTCGCGGGAGTAGCACAGATACGCAGTATTTT. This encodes CASSIIRGSSTDTQYF.

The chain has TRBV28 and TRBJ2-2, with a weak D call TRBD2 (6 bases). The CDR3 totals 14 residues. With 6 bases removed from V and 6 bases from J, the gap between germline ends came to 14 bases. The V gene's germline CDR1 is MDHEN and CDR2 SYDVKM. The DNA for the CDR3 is TGTGCCAGCAGCAAAGTACTAGCCGCCGGGGAGCTGTTTTTT. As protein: CASSKVLAAGELFF.

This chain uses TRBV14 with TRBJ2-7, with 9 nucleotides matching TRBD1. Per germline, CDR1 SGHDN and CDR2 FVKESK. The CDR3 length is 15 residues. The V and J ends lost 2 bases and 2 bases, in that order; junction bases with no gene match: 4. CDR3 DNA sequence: TGTGCCAGCAGCCAAAACAGGGGGCGCCCCTACGAGCAGTACTTC. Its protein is CASSQNRGRPYEQYF.

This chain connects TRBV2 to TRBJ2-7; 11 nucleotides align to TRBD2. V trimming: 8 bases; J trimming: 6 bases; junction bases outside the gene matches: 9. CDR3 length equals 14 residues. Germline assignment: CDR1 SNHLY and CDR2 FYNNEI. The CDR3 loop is CASQTTSGTVEQYF. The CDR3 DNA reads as TGTGCCAGCCAGACGACTAGCGGGACGGTCGAGCAGTACTTC. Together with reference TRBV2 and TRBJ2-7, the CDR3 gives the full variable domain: EPEVTQTPSHQVTQMGQEVILRCVPISNHLYFYWYRQILGQKVEFLVSFYNNEISEKSEIFDDQFSVERPDGSNFTLKIRSTKLEDSAMYFCASQTTSGTVEQYFGPGTRLTVT.

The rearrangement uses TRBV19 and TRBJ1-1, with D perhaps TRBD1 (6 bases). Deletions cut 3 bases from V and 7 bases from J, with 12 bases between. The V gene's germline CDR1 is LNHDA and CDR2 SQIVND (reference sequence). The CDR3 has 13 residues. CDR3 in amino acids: CASSIYRDDEAFF. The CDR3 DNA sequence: TGTGCCAGTAGTATTTACAGGGACGATGAAGCTTTCTTT. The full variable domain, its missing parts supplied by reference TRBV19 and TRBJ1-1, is DGGITQSPKYLFRKEGQNVTLSCEQNLNHDAMYWYRQDPGQGLRLIYYSQIVNDFQKGDIAEGYSVSREKKESFPLTVTSAQKNPTAFYLCASSIYRDDEAFFGQGTRLTVV.

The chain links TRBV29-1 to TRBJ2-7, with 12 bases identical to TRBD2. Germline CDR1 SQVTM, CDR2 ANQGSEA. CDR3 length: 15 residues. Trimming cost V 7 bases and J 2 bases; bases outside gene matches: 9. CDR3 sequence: CSALLWTSGTYEQYF. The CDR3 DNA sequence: TGCAGCGCACTCCTGTGGACTAGCGGGACCTACGAGCAGTACTTC.

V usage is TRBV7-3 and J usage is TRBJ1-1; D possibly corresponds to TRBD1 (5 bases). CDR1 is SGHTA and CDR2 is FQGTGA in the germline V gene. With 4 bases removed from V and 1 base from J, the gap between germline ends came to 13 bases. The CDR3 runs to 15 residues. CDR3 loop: CASSWGVRGNTEAFF. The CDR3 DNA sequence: TGTGCCAGCAGCTGGGGGGTCCGTGGGAACACTGAAGCTTTCTTT. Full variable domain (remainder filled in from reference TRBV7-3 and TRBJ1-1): GAGVSQTPSNKVTEKGKYVELRCDPISGHTALYWYRQSLGQGPEFLIYFQGTGAADDSGLPNDRFFAVRPEGSVSTLKIQRTERGDSAVYLCASSWGVRGNTEAFFGQGTRLTVV.

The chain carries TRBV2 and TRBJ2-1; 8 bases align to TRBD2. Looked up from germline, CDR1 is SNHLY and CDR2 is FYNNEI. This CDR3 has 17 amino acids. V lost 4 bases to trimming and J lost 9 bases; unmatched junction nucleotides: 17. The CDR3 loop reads CASSGLPTSAVVGEQFF. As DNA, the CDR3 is TGTGCCAGCAGTGGCCTCCCGACTAGCGCCGTCGTGGGTGAGCAGTTCTTC. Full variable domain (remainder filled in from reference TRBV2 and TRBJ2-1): EPEVTQTPSHQVTQMGQEVILRCVPISNHLYFYWYRQILGQKVEFLVSFYNNEISEKSEIFDDQFSVERPDGSNFTLKIRSTKLEDSAMYFCASSGLPTSAVVGEQFFGPGTRLTVL.

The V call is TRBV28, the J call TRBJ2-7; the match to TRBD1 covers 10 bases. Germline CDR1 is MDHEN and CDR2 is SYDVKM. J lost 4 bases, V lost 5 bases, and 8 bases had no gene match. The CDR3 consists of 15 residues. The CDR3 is CASSPQGQGIYEQYF. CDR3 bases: TGTGCCAGCAGTCCCCAGGGACAGGGGATATACGAGCAGTACTTC.

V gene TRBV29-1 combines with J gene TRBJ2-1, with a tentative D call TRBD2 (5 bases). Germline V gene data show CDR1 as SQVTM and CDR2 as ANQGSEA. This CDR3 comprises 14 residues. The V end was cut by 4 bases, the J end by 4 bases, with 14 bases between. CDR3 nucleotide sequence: TGCAGCGTTGTTGGGAGAGCAAATTACAATGAGCAGTTCTTC. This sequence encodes CSVVGRANYNEQFF.

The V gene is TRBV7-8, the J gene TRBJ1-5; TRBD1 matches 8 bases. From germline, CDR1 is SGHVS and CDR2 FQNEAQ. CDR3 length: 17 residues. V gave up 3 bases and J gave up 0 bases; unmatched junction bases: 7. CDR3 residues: CASSFGTGKTSNQPQHF. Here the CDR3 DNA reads TGTGCCAGCAGCTTCGGGACAGGTAAAACTAGCAATCAGCCCCAGCATTTT.

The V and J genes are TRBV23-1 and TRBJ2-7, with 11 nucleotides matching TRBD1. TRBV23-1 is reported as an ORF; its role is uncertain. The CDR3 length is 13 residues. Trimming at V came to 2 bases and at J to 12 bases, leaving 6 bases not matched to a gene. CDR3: CASSQGTGGLWYF. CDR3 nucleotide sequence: TGCGCCAGCAGTCAAGGGACAGGGGGTTTGTGGTACTTC.

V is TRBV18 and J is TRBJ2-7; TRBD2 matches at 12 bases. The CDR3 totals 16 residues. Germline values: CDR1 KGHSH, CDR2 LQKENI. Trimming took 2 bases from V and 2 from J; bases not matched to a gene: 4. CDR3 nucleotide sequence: TGTGCCAGCTCACCAGGGTCTAGCGGGAGGGCCTACGAGCAGTACTTC. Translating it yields CASSPGSSGRAYEQYF.

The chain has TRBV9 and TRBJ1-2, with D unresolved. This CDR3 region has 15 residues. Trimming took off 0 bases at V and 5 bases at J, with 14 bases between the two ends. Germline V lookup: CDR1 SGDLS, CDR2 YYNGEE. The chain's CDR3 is CASSVAVGIQYGYTF. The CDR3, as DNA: TGTGCCAGCAGCGTAGCTGTCGGGATTCAGTATGGCTACACCTTC. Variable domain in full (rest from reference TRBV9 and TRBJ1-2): DSGVTQTPKHLITATGQRVTLRCSPRSGDLSVYWYQQSLDQGLQFLIQYYNGEERAKGNILERFSAQQFPDLHSELNLSSLELGDSALYFCASSVAVGIQYGYTFGSGTRLTVV.

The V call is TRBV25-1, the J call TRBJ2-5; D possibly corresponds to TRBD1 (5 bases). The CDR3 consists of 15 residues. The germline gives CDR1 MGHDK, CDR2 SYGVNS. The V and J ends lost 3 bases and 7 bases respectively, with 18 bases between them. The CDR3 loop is CASSDIKDTTRTQYF. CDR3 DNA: TGTGCCAGCAGTGACATTAAGGACACCACGCGGACCCAGTACTTC. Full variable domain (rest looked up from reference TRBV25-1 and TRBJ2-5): EADIYQTPRYLVIGTGKKITLECSQTMGHDKMYWYQQDPGMELHLIHYSYGVNSTEKGDLSSESTVSRIRTEHFPLTLESARPSHTSQYLCASSDIKDTTRTQYFGPGTRLLVL.